Listed here is a single T cell receptor beta chain. The data derive from a study of control samples from healthy donors and cancer patients. This CDR3 is 16 amino acids long. Germline-derived CDR1 and CDR2 are MNHEY and SVGAGI. V was pared by 0 bases and J by 1 base, with 10 bases between. Clones were sequenced by immunoSEQ multiplex PCR, and TCRdb holds only the in-frame ones, with some missing. The repertoire holds over 120,000 clones, with approximately 92% as singletons. This sequence originates from a young man in good health. The rearrangement uses TRBV6-5 and TRBJ1-3; no firm D call. The sequenced sample consisted of blood. The CDR3 here is CASSYSWARSGNTIYF. The CDR3 nucleotides read TGTGCCAGCAGTTACTCGTGGGCCAGGTCTGGAAACACCATATATTTT.